This record covers a single TCR beta chain. This specimen comes from a study of blood T cells in healthy people across ages. Next came a second PCR, run for 7 to 11 cycles, which used a sample-barcoded 5' primer along with a J-beta primer mix. From the 5' RACE reads, TCRdb called clonotypes with MiXCR, one entry per CDR3 protein. Of about 1.6 million distinct CDR3 sequences in the sample, 30% to 40% were seen once. The TCR comes from a woman in her twenties or thirties in good health. Material: blood.

CDR3 in amino acids: CASSQPIRTSGVDQETQYF. The CDR3 DNA is TGTGCCAGCAGCCAACCAATTAGAACTAGCGGGGTTGACCAAGAGACCCAGTACTTC. The chain recombines TRBV3-1 with TRBJ2-5, with 10 bases aligning to TRBD2. The CDR3 sequence is 19 residues long. CDR1 LGHDT and CDR2 YNNKEL come from the germline V gene (reference sequence). V gave up 2 bases and J gave up 0 bases; unmatched junction bases: 12.